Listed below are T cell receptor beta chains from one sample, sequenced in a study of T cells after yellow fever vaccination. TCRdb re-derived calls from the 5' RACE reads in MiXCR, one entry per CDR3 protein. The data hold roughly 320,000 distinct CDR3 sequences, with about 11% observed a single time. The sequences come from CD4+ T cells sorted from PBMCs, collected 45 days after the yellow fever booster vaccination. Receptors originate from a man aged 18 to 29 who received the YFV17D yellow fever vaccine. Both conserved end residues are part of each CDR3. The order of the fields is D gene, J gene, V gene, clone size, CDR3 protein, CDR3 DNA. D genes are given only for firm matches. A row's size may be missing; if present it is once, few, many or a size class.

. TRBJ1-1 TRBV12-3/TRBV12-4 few CASTGTGLDTEAFF TGTGCCAGCACCGGAACAGGGTTGGACACTGAAGCTTTCTTT
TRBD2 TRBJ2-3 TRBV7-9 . CASSYWTSGADTQYF TGTGCCAGCAGCTATTGGACTAGCGGCGCAGATACGCAGTATTTT
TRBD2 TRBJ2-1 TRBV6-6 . CASSGGLAINEQFF TGTGCCAGCAGTGGTGGACTAGCAATAAATGAGCAGTTCTTC
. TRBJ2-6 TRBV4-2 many CASSQEAGTGANVLTF TGTGCCAGCAGCCAAGAGGCGGGAACTGGGGCCAACGTCCTGACTTTC
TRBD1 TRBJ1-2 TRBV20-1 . CSARPGGANYGYTF TGCAGTGCTAGGCCAGGGGGGGCTAACTATGGCTACACCTTC
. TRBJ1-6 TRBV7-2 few CASSSGEGNSPLHF TGTGCCAGCAGCTCGGGGGAAGGAAATTCACCCCTCCACTTT
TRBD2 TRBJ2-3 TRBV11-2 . CASSLVPGLAGEDTQYF TGTGCCAGCAGCTTGGTCCCGGGACTAGCGGGGGAGGATACGCAGTATTTT
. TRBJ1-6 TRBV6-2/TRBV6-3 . CASKDPSSNSPLHF TGTGCCAGCAAGGATCCCTCCAGTAATTCACCCCTCCACTTT
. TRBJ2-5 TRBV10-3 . CAISESEVGGQETQYF TGTGCCATCAGTGAGTCGGAAGTTGGCGGACAAGAGACCCAGTACTTC
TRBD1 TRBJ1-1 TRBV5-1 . CASSLGGQSEAFF TGCGCCAGCAGCTTGGGGGGACAGTCTGAAGCTTTCTTT
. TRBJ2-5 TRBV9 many CASSPSVVRYQETQYF TGTGCCAGCAGCCCCTCCGTGGTACGGTACCAAGAGACCCAGTACTTC
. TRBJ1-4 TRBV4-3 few CASSPSIWATGEKLFF TGCGCCAGCAGCCCCTCTATATGGGCAACGGGTGAAAAACTGTTTTTT
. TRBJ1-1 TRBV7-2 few CASSLAPVMNTEAFF TGTGCCAGCAGCTTAGCGCCCGTTATGAACACTGAAGCTTTCTTT
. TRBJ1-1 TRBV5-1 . CASSLDSRTARTEAFF TGCGCCAGCAGCTTGGATTCCAGGACAGCCCGGACTGAAGCTTTCTTT
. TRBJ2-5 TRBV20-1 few CSARDGAAQETQYF TGCAGTGCTAGAGATGGAGCGGCTCAAGAGACCCAGTACTTC
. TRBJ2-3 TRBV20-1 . CSAHRVGLGTDTQYF TGCAGTGCGCACAGGGTCGGGCTCGGCACAGATACGCAGTATTTT
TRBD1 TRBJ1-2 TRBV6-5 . CASSEDRHYGYTF TGTGCCAGCAGCGAGGACAGGCACTATGGCTACACCTTC
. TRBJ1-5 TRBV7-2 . CASSLAVDRIDQPQHF TGTGCCAGCAGCTTAGCGGTAGACAGGATCGATCAGCCCCAGCATTTT
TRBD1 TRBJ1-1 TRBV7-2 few CASSGQAVSNTEAFF TGTGCCAGCAGCGGACAGGCAGTTTCGAACACTGAAGCTTTCTTT
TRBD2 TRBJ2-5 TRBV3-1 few CASSQDRGVGTQYF TGTGCCAGCAGCCAAGATCGGGGGGTTGGGACCCAGTACTTC
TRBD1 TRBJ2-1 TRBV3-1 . CASSRRQGDNEQFF TGTGCCAGCAGCCGACGACAGGGTGACAATGAGCAGTTCTTC
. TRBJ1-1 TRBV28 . CASSPRGGSRAFF TGTGCCAGCAGCCCTCGGGGGGGATCGCGAGCTTTCTTT
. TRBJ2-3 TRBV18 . CASSPLDSPDTQYF TGTGCCAGCTCACCTTTGGACAGCCCAGATACGCAGTATTTT
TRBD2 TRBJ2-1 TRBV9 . CASSRVSGGVNEQFF TGTGCCAGCTCCAGGGTGAGCGGGGGGGTGAATGAGCAGTTCTTC
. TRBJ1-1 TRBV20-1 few CSARDRFGEGAFF TGCAGTGCTAGAGATCGATTCGGGGAGGGAGCTTTCTTT
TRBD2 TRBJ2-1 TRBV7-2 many CASSPPGLAGNNEQFF TGTGCCAGCAGCCCCCCGGGCCTAGCGGGAAACAATGAGCAGTTCTTC
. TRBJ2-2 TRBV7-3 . CASSLSSRQDTGELFF TGTGCCAGCTCCCTCTCTAGTAGGCAGGACACCGGGGAGCTGTTTTTT
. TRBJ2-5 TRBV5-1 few CASSLDSVQETQYF TGCGCCAGCAGCTTGGACAGTGTCCAAGAGACCCAGTACTTC
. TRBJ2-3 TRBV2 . CASSDRGPYTDTQYF TGTGCCAGCAGTGATCGGGGGCCCTACACAGATACGCAGTATTTT
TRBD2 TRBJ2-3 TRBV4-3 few CASSQGASGGDTQYF TGCGCCAGCAGCCAAGGGGCTAGCGGGGGGGATACGCAGTATTTT
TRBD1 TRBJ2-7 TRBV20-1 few CSASPDRDISYEQYF TGCAGTGCTAGTCCGGACAGGGACATATCCTACGAGCAGTACTTC
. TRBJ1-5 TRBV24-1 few CATRGGYSQPQHF TGTGCCACCCGGGGGGGGTATAGTCAGCCCCAGCATTTT
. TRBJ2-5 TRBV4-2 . CASSQAVLRAEETQYF TGTGCCAGCAGCCAAGCGGTACTCCGGGCGGAAGAGACCCAGTACTTC
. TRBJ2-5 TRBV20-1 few CSANELETQYF TGCAGTGCTAACGAGTTAGAGACCCAGTACTTC
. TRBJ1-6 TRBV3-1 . CASSPAQYNSPLHF TGTGCCAGCAGCCCTGCCCAGTATAATTCACCCCTCCACTTT
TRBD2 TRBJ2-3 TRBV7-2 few CASSLRLAGGPITDTQYF TGTGCCAGCAGCCTACGACTAGCGGGGGGGCCTATCACAGATACGCAGTATTTT
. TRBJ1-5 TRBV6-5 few CASSKETNQPQHF TGTGCCAGCAGTAAGGAGACAAATCAGCCCCAGCATTTT
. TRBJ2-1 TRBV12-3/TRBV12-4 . CASRGGGGLSYNEQFF TGTGCCAGCAGGGGAGGGGGGGGTTTATCCTACAATGAGCAGTTCTTC
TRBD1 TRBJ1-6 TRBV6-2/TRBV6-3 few CASSYRRDRNSPLHF TGTGCCAGCAGTTACCGGCGGGACAGGAATTCACCCCTCCACTTT